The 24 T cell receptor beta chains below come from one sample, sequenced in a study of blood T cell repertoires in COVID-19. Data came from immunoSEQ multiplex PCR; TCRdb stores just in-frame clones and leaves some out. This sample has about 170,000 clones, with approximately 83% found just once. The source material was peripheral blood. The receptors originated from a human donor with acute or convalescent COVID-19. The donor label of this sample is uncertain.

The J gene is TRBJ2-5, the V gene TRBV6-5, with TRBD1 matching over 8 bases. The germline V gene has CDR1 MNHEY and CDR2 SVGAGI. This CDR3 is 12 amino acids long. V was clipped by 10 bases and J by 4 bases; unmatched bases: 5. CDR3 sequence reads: CATKTGAETQYF. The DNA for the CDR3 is TGTGCCACCAAGACAGGGGCAGAGACCCAGTACTTC.

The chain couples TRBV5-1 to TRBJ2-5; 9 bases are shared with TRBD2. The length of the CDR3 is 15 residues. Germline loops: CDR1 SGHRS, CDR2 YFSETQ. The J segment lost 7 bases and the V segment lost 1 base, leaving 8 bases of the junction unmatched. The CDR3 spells CASSLRPSGEGTQYF. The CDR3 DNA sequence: TGCGCCAGCAGCTTGAGGCCTAGCGGGGAGGGGACCCAGTACTTC. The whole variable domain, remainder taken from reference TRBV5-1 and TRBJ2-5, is KAGVTQTPRYLIKTRGQQVTLSCSPISGHRSVSWYQQTPGQGLQFLFEYFSETQRNKGNFPGRFSGRQFSNSRSEMNVSTLELGDSALYLCASSLRPSGEGTQYFGPGTRLLVL.

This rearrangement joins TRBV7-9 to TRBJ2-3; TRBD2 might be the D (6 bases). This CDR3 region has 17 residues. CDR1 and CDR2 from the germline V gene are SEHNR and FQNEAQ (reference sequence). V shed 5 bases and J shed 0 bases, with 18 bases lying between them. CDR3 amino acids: CASSPGGRGYSTDTQYF. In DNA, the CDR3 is TGTGCCAGCAGCCCCGGTGGGCGGGGCTATAGCACAGATACGCAGTATTTT.

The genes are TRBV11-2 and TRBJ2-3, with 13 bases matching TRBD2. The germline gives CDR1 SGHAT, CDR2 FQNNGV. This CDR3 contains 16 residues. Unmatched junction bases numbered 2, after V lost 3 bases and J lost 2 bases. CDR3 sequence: CASSLTSGRLTDTQYF. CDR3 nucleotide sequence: TGTGCCAGCAGCTTGACTAGCGGGAGGCTCACAGATACGCAGTATTTT.

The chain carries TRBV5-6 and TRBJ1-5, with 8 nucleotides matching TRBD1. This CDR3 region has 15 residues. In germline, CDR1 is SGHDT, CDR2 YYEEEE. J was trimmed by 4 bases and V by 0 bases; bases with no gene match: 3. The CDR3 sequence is CASSLGQGKNQPQHF. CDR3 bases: TGTGCCAGCAGCTTGGGACAGGGGAAAAATCAGCCCCAGCATTTT.

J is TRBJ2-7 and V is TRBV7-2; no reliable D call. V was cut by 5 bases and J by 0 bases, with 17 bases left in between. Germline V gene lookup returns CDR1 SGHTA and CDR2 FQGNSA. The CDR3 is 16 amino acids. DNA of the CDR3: TGTGCCAGCAGCACAAATCGGGTTGCGAGCTCCTACGAGCAGTACTTC. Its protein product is CASSTNRVASSYEQYF.

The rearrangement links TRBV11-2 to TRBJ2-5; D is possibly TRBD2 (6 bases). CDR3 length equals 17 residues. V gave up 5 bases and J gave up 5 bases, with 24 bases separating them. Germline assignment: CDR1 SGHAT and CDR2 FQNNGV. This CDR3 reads CASSPRRRRGDDETQYF. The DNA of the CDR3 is TGTGCCAGCAGCCCTCGTCGGAGGAGGGGCGATGATGAGACCCAGTACTTC.

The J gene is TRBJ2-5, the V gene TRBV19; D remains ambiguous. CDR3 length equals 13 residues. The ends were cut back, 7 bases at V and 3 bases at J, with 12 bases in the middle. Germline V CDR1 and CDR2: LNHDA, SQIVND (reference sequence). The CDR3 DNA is TGTGCCAGTATTGGCGGATCTGAAGAGACCCAGTACTTC. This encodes CASIGGSEETQYF.

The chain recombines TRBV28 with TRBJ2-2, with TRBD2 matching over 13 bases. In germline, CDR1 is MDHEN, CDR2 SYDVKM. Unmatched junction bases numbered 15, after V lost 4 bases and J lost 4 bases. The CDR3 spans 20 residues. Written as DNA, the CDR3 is TGTGCCAGCAGTTCAATACAATCTCGGACTAGCGGGAGCGGCACCGGGGAGCTGTTTTTT. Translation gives CASSSIQSRTSGSGTGELFF.

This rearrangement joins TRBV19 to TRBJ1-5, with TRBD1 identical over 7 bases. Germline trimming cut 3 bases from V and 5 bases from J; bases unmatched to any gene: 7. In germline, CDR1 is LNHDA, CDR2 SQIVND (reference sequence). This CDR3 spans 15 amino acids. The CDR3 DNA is TGTGCCAGTAGTATCCCAGGGGGAGATCATCAGCCCCAGCATTTT. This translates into CASSIPGGDHQPQHF.

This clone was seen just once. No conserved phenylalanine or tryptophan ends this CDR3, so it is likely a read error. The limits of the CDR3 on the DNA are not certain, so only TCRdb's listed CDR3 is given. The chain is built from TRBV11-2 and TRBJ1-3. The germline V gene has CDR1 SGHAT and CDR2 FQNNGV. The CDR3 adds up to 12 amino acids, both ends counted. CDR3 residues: CASSNRPGILVA.

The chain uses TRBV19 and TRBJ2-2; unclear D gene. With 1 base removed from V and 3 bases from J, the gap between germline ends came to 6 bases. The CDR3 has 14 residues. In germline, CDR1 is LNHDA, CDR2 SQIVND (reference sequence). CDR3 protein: CASSIGQDTGELFF. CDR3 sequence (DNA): TGTGCCAGTAGTATAGGCCAGGACACCGGGGAGCTGTTTTTT.

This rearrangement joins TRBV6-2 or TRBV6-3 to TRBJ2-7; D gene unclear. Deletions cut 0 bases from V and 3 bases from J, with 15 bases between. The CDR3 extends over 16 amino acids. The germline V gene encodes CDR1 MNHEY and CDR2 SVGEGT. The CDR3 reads CASSYSIFPGIYEQYF. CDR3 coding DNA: TGTGCCAGCAGTTACTCGATTTTCCCAGGAATCTACGAGCAGTACTTC.

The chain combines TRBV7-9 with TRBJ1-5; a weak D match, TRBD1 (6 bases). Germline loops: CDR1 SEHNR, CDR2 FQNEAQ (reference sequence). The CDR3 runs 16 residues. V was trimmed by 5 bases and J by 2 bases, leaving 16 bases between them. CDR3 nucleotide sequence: TGTGCCAGCAGCCCCGGGGGGCAGGGCGGCAATCAGCCCCAGCATTTT. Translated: CASSPGGQGGNQPQHF. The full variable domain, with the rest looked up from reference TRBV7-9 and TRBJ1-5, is DTGVSQNPRHKITKRGQNVTFRCDPISEHNRLYWYRQTLGQGPEFLTYFQNEAQLEKSRLLSDRFSAERPKGSFSTLEIQRTEQGDSAMYLCASSPGGQGGNQPQHFGDGTRLSIL.

The CDR3 DNA is TGTGCCAGCAGCCAAGATTGGCCGGATGGGGCAGAGACCCAGTACTTC. Translated, it gives CASSQDWPDGAETQYF. The chain combines TRBV4-2 with TRBJ2-5; D possibly corresponds to TRBD1 (5 bases). Germline V gene data show CDR1 as LGHNA and CDR2 as YNFKEQ. The CDR3 spans 16 residues. V shed 0 bases and J shed 4 bases, with 15 bases lying between them.

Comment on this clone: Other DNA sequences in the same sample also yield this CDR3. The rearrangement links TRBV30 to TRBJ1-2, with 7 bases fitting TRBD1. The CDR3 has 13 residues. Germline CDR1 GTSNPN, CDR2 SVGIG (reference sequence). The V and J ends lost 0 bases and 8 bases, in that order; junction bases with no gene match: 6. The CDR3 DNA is TGTGCCTGGAGTGTACCAGGGGGTCGAGGCTACACCTTC. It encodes CAWSVPGGRGYTF. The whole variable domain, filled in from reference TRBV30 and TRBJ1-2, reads SQTIHQWPATLVQPVGSPLSLECTVEGTSNPNLYWYRQAAGRGLQLLFYSVGIGQISSEVPQNLSASRPQDRQFILSSKKLLLSDSGFYLCAWSVPGGRGYTFGSGTRLTVV.

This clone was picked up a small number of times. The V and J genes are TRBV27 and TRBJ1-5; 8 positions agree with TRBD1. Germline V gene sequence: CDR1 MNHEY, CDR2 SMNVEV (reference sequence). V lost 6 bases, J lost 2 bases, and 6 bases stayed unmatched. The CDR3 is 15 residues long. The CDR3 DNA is TGTGCCAGCAGGCGGACAGGGACGGGCAATCAGCCCCAGCATTTT. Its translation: CASRRTGTGNQPQHF.

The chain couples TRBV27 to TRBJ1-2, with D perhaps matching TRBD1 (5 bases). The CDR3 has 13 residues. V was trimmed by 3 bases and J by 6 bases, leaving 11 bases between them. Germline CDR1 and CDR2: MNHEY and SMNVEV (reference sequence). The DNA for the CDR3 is TGTGCCAGCAGTTTGTCTCAGGGAAATGGCTACACCTTC. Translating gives CASSLSQGNGYTF.

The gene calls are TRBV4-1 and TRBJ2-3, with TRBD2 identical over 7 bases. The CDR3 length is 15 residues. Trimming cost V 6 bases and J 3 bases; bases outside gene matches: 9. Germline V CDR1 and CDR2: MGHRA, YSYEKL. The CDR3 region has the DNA TGCGCCAGCAGTTACCCGGGGACTACGACAGATACGCAGTATTTT. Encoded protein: CASSYPGTTTDTQYF.

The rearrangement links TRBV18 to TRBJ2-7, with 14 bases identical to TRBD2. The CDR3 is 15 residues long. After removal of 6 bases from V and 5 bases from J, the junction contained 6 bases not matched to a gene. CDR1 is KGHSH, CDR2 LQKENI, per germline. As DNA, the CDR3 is TGTGCCAGCTCCCCCGGGACTAGCGGGAGAGACGAGCAGTACTTC. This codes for CASSPGTSGRDEQYF.

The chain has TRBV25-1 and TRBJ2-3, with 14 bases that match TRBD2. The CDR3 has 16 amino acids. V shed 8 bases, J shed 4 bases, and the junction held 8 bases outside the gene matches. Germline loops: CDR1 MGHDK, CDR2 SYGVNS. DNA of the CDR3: TGTGCCAGCCGGACTAGCGGGGGGAGCCCCGCAGATACGCAGTATTTT. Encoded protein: CASRTSGGSPADTQYF.

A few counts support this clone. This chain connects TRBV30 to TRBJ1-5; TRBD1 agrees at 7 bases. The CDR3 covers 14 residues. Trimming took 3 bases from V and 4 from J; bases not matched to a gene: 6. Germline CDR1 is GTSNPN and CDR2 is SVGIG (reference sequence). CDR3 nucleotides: TGTGCCTGGAGCCGAACGACAGGGAATCAGCCCCAGCATTTT. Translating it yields CAWSRTTGNQPQHF.

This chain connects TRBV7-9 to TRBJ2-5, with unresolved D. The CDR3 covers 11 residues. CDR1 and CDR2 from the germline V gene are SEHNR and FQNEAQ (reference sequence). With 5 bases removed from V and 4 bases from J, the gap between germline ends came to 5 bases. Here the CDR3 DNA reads TGTGCCAGCAGCCCCGGAGAGACCCAGTACTTC. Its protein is CASSPGETQYF.

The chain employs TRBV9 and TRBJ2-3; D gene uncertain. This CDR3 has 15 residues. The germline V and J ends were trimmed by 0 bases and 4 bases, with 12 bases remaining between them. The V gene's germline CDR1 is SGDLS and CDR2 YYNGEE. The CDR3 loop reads CASSVGANSPDTQYF. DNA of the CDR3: TGTGCCAGCAGCGTAGGGGCTAATTCGCCAGATACGCAGTATTTT.